The 16 T cell receptor beta chains reported below all come from one sample, sequenced in a study of cytomegalovirus exposure and HLA in healthy donors. PCR employed 60 Vbeta and 13 Jbeta primers. Measured with immunoSEQ multiplex PCR; TCRdb has only the in-frame clones, and not every one. The sample yields under 200,000 clones, roughly 80% seen once. Sequenced sample: PBMCs. The receptors shown here come from a woman under 40 in good health and CMV-seronegative.

V gene TRBV27 combines with J gene TRBJ2-1; possibly TRBD1 for D (6 bases). Germline assignment: CDR1 MNHEY and CDR2 SMNVEV (reference sequence). V was trimmed by 4 bases and J by 8 bases, leaving 24 bases between them. CDR3 length: 17 residues. CDR3 region: CASSSRIRSSQGDEQFF. In DNA form, the CDR3 reads TGTGCCAGCAGTTCCCGAATCCGATCCTCACAGGGCGATGAGCAGTTCTTC.

In this sample, this clone turned up a few times. J is TRBJ2-3 and V is TRBV9; D is possibly TRBD2 (6 bases). CDR1 SGDLS and CDR2 YYNGEE come from the germline V gene. The CDR3 contains 17 residues. Trimming removed 4 bases at V and 1 base at J, with 19 bases between. The CDR3 region has the DNA TGTGCCAGCAGCCCGCCAGCTGGGCGGGGAGGCACAGATACGCAGTATTTT. Its protein product is CASSPPAGRGGTDTQYF.

This clone was seen only a few times. V and J are TRBV5-4 and TRBJ2-3; D is unresolved. Trimming left V 1 base short and J 2 bases short, with 11 bases between. Germline values: CDR1 SGHNT, CDR2 YYREEE (reference sequence). The CDR3 totals 15 residues. CDR3: CASSLPGGATDTQYF. In nucleotides, the CDR3 is TGTGCCAGCAGCTTGCCTGGCGGCGCCACAGATACGCAGTATTTT.

The chain recombines TRBV19 with TRBJ2-2; D is unresolved. Trimming shortened V by 5 bases and J by 3 bases, and 4 bases separated the two germline ends. The CDR3 loop spans 12 amino acids. Germline V gene data show CDR1 as LNHDA and CDR2 as SQIVND (reference sequence). The CDR3 protein is CASSEYTGELFF. DNA for the CDR3: TGTGCCAGTAGTGAGTACACCGGGGAGCTGTTTTTT.

This chain uses TRBV6-5 with TRBJ1-2; 8 positions match TRBD1. Trimming removed 2 bases from V and 6 bases from J; junction bases left unmatched: 2. Germline V gene lookup returns CDR1 MNHEY and CDR2 SVGAGI. CDR3 size: 13 residues. The DNA of the CDR3 is TGTGCCAGCAGTTACGGACAGGGCGATGGCTACACCTTC. Residues: CASSYGQGDGYTF.

The rearrangement links TRBV2 to TRBJ1-4; a weak D match, TRBD1 (6 bases). This CDR3 has 14 amino acids. Germline assignment: CDR1 SNHLY and CDR2 FYNNEI. Trimming stripped 6 bases from V and 7 bases from J, with 15 bases between. CDR3 DNA: TGTGCCAGCAGCCTACAGGGAGACCGTGAAAAACTGTTTTTT. Translating gives CASSLQGDREKLFF.

This clone was seen only a few times. The gene calls are TRBV4-1 and TRBJ2-4; the match to TRBD1 covers 8 bases. The germline V gene has CDR1 MGHRA and CDR2 YSYEKL. V trimming: 0 bases; J trimming: 0 bases; junction bases outside the gene matches: 10. The CDR3 spans 19 residues. CDR3 in DNA: TGCGCCAGCAGCCAAGATAAGAGGCAGGGGGCTTTAGCCAAAAACATTCAGTACTTC. Translated, it gives CASSQDKRQGALAKNIQYF.

This rearrangement joins TRBV7-9 to TRBJ2-5, with D perhaps matching TRBD1 (5 bases). V lost 5 bases and J lost 4, with 17 bases in between. CDR1 and CDR2 from the germline V gene are SEHNR and FQNEAQ (reference sequence). This CDR3 spans 15 amino acids. CDR3 bases: TGTGCCAGCAGCATTCGGGCAGGGTCGGGAGAGACCCAGTACTTC. Translation: CASSIRAGSGETQYF.

The chain employs TRBV18 and TRBJ1-5; D possibly corresponds to TRBD1 (6 bases). Germline V lookup: CDR1 KGHSH, CDR2 LQKENI. The CDR3 contains 15 residues. The V gene lost 0 bases and the J gene lost 7 bases, with 13 bases spanning the gap. The chain's CDR3 is CASSPPSGVGQPQHF. The DNA of the CDR3 is TGTGCCAGCTCACCACCGTCAGGGGTCGGACAGCCCCAGCATTTT.

J is TRBJ2-1 and V is TRBV6-6, with TRBD2 as a possible D gene (6 bases). Trimming stripped 2 bases from V and 4 bases from J, with 6 bases between. This CDR3 region has 13 residues. The germline CDR1 and CDR2 sequences are MNHNY and SVGAGI (reference sequence). CDR3 bases: TGTGCCAGCAGTTACGGGGGGTACAATGAGCAGTTCTTC. Protein sequence: CASSYGGYNEQFF.

The V and J genes are TRBV2 and TRBJ2-7, with 7 bases identical to TRBD2. CDR1 and CDR2 (germline): SNHLY, FYNNEI. This CDR3 is 12 amino acids long. J was trimmed by 2 bases and V by 11 bases; bases with no gene match: 6. The CDR3, as DNA: TGTGCCGTCGGGGGGAGGACCTACGAGCAGTACTTC. It translates to CAVGGRTYEQYF.

On this clone: Other nucleotide sequences from this sample produce the same CDR3. This rearrangement joins TRBV19 to TRBJ2-6; unclear D gene. This CDR3 has 13 amino acids. The V gene's germline CDR1 is LNHDA and CDR2 SQIVND (reference sequence). Trimming removed 3 bases at V and 4 bases at J, with 4 bases between. The CDR3 protein is CASSIEGANVLTF. The CDR3 region has the DNA TGTGCCAGTAGTATCGAGGGGGCCAACGTCCTGACTTTC.

V is TRBV5-4 and J is TRBJ2-5; 7 bases align to TRBD1. The assigned J gene may be wrong: the sequence end matches TRBJ2-7 better. The germline V gene encodes CDR1 SGHNT and CDR2 YYREEE (reference sequence). There are 14 residues in the CDR3. The CDR3: CASSLEGAAYEQYF. The CDR3 bases are TGTGCCAGCAGCTTGGAGGGGGCGGCCTACGAGCAGTACTTC.

The V gene is TRBV2, the J gene TRBJ2-4; TRBD1 is a possible D gene (5 bases). V was shortened by 4 bases and J by 7 bases, with 8 bases between the two germline ends. The germline CDR1 and CDR2 sequences are SNHLY and FYNNEI. This CDR3 contains 12 residues. The CDR3 DNA sequence: TGTGCCAGCAGTGGAGACAGTAACATTCAGTACTTC. It is translated as CASSGDSNIQYF.

This chain uses TRBV28 with TRBJ1-5; 9 nucleotides match TRBD1. Germline V gene data show CDR1 as MDHEN and CDR2 as SYDVKM. V shed 3 bases and J 3 bases; nucleotides not matched to a gene: 3. This CDR3 has 15 residues. The CDR3 region has the DNA TGTGCCAGCAGTTTCCGGGACAGGGACAATCAGCCCCAGCATTTT. Its translation: CASSFRDRDNQPQHF.

The chain recombines TRBV9 with TRBJ1-2, with 7 nucleotides matching TRBD1. V lost 4 bases and J lost 4; bases outside the gene matches: 13. The CDR3 spans 16 residues. CDR1 is SGDLS and CDR2 is YYNGEE in the germline V gene. CDR3 protein: CASSFGYRGEGYGYTF. The CDR3 DNA reads as TGTGCCAGCAGCTTCGGATACAGGGGAGAAGGCTATGGCTACACCTTC. The entire variable domain, with the rest obtained from reference TRBV9 and TRBJ1-2, is as follows: DSGVTQTPKHLITATGQRVTLRCSPRSGDLSVYWYQQSLDQGLQFLIQYYNGEERAKGNILERFSAQQFPDLHSELNLSSLELGDSALYFCASSFGYRGEGYGYTFGSGTRLTVV.